Below, 10 T cell receptor beta chains from the same sample are listed, as sequenced in a study of radiation and T cells in renal cell carcinoma. Profiled with immunoSEQ multiplex PCR; TCRdb holds only in-frame clones, not every one. The sample has roughly 21,000 clones; around half are singletons. Treatment given: treatment-naive control, cytoreductive nephrectomy. This material consisted of tumor tissue, taken from a patient whose treatment was nephrectomy without radiotherapy. Receptors originate from a human donor with renal cell carcinoma.

The V and J genes are TRBV25-1 and TRBJ1-3; D unresolved. Germline V lookup: CDR1 MGHDK, CDR2 SYGVNS. Trimming stripped 7 bases from V and 4 bases from J, with 5 bases between. This CDR3 spans 11 amino acids. The CDR3 DNA is TGTGCCAGCACCCGGGGAAACACCATATATTTT. Protein: CASTRGNTIYF.

This clone was found a few times. The chain joins TRBV2 to TRBJ1-2, with 10 bases identical to TRBD1. V trimming: 11 bases; J trimming: 6 bases; junction bases outside the gene matches: 15. Germline CDR1 SNHLY, CDR2 FYNNEI. The CDR3 spans 15 residues. The CDR3 protein is CAFPGQGRGTHGYTF. The CDR3 DNA follows: TGTGCCTTCCCGGGACAGGGGCGTGGGACCCATGGCTACACCTTC.

The chain carries TRBV7-7 and TRBJ1-4; D not certain. Trimming took 10 bases from V and 8 from J, leaving 17 bases between them. The CDR3 consists of 13 residues. The germline CDR1 and CDR2 sequences are SSHAT and FNYEAQ (reference sequence). DNA of the CDR3: TGTGCCACGGCGGTGCGGAGTGGGGAAAAACTGTTTTTT. It translates to CATAVRSGEKLFF. Complete variable domain (other parts from reference TRBV7-7 and TRBJ1-4): GAGVSQSPRYKVTKRGQDVTLRCDPISSHATLYWYQQALGQGPEFLTYFNYEAQPDKSGLPSDRFSAERPEGSISTLTIQRTEQRDSAMYRCATAVRSGEKLFFGSGTQLSVL.

This chain uses TRBV6-5 with TRBJ1-4; TRBD1 matches 9 bases. Trimming at V came to 6 bases and at J to 5 bases, leaving 7 bases not matched to a gene. Per germline, CDR1 MNHEY and CDR2 SVGAGI. The CDR3 loop spans 15 amino acids. The CDR3 DNA follows: TGTGCCAGCAGAACGGGGACAGGGCAAAATGAAAAACTGTTTTTT. This encodes CASRTGTGQNEKLFF.

In the case of this clone: This specimen includes other DNA sequences encoding the same CDR3. The CDR3 DNA is TGTGCCAGCAGTGCCACCTTACAGGGGAAAGCTTTCTTT. Encoded protein: CASSATLQGKAFF. The V call is TRBV6-4, the J call TRBJ1-1; 7 bases map to TRBD1. The CDR3 covers 13 residues. Germline CDR1 is MRHNA and CDR2 is SNTAGT. V lost 4 bases, J lost 9 bases, and 8 bases stayed unmatched.

This clone turned up a few times. This chain connects TRBV30 to TRBJ1-1, with D uncertain. Trimming shortened V by 2 bases and J by 0 bases, and 7 bases separated the two germline ends. The CDR3 is made up of 13 amino acids. CDR1 GTSNPN and CDR2 SVGIG come from the germline V gene (reference sequence). The chain's CDR3 is CAWSQGLNTEAFF. DNA of the CDR3: TGTGCCTGGAGTCAAGGGTTGAACACTGAAGCTTTCTTT.

The chain has TRBV5-1 and TRBJ2-5; D is ambiguous. Trimming cost V 4 bases and J 5 bases, with 15 bases left between them. CDR1 and CDR2 from the germline V gene are SGHRS and YFSETQ. The CDR3 totals 14 residues. The CDR3 protein is CASSGTGPQETQYF. The CDR3 DNA is TGCGCCAGCAGCGGAACCGGGCCGCAGGAGACCCAGTACTTC.

The gene calls are TRBV5-1 and TRBJ2-7, with D maybe TRBD2 (6 bases). CDR1 is SGHRS, CDR2 YFSETQ, per germline. CDR3 size: 15 residues. Between the trimmed V and J ends, which lost 0 bases and 0 bases, there was a span of 10 bases. CDR3 protein: CASSLGEDYSYEQYF. The CDR3 DNA reads TGCGCCAGCAGCTTGGGTGAGGACTACTCCTACGAGCAGTACTTC.

The chain uses TRBV6-5 and TRBJ2-7, with a weak D call TRBD2 (5 bases). Trimming stripped 2 bases from V and 4 bases from J, with 9 bases between. Germline V gene sequence: CDR1 MNHEY, CDR2 SVGAGI. CDR3 length: 13 amino acids. CDR3 loop: CASSYGEQYEQYF. The CDR3 DNA is TGTGCCAGCAGTTACGGGGAGCAATACGAGCAGTACTTC.

This rearrangement joins TRBV7-2 to TRBJ1-2, with a tentative D call TRBD1 (6 bases). V lost 5 bases, J lost 10 bases, and 23 bases lay in between. The CDR3 is made up of 15 amino acids. Germline V gives CDR1 SGHTA, CDR2 FQGNSA. CDR3 sequence reads: CASSPTVSGTPDYTF. The CDR3 DNA reads as TGTGCCAGCAGCCCTACAGTGTCAGGGACACCGGACTACACCTTC.